Presented here are 29 T cell receptor beta chains from one specimen sequenced in a study of CD4+ T cells in melanoma. This table comes from immunoSEQ multiplex PCR, and its TCRdb copy is limited to in-frame clones, with some not included. The table has 120,000 to 150,000 clones, around 90% seen once; the top ten hold about 1.6%. All receptors derive from a human donor with melanoma.

The gene calls are TRBV2 and TRBJ1-5; no definite D call. The CDR3 contains 15 residues. Germline values: CDR1 SNHLY, CDR2 FYNNEI. V lost 5 bases to trimming and J lost 1 base, with 12 bases between them. In DNA, the CDR3 is TGTGCCAGCAGTCCGACAAGAACGAGCAATCAGCCCCAGCATTTT. This encodes CASSPTRTSNQPQHF.

This clone was observed once. The chain employs TRBV10-3 and TRBJ2-3; 8 bases are a match to TRBD2. Germline V gene data show CDR1 as ENHRY and CDR2 as SYGVKD. This CDR3 is built from 19 residues. V lost 1 base and J lost 0; bases outside the gene matches: 12. The CDR3 nucleotides are TGTGCCATCAGTGAGTTCTACAGCGGGGGCTCCCTTAGCACAGATACGCAGTATTTT. This encodes CAISEFYSGGSLSTDTQYF.

CDR3: CASSIPTAVSPLHF. CDR3 DNA sequence: TGTGCCAGTAGTATCCCGACAGCAGTTTCACCCCTCCACTTT. The V and J genes are TRBV19 and TRBJ1-6; D perhaps matches TRBD1 (5 bases). Germline assignment: CDR1 LNHDA and CDR2 SQIVND (reference sequence). The ends were cut back, 3 bases at V and 9 bases at J, with 12 bases in the middle. The CDR3 is made up of 14 amino acids. The variable domain in full, with the rest retrieved from reference TRBV19 and TRBJ1-6, is DGGITQSPKYLFRKEGQNVTLSCEQNLNHDAMYWYRQDPGQGLRLIYYSQIVNDFQKGDIAEGYSVSREKKESFPLTVTSAQKNPTAFYLCASSIPTAVSPLHFGNGTRLTVT.

The chain links TRBV7-9 to TRBJ1-2; D uncertain. Germline V gene lookup returns CDR1 SEHNR and CDR2 FQNEAQ (reference sequence). Trimming left V 11 bases short and J 3 bases short, with 4 bases between. The CDR3 loop spans 9 amino acids. The CDR3 loop reads CAGDYGYTF. As DNA, the CDR3 is TGTGCCGGGGACTATGGCTACACCTTC.

The V gene is TRBV6-1, the J gene TRBJ2-2; 7 nucleotides match TRBD2. Trimming at V came to 2 bases and at J to 5 bases, leaving 5 bases not matched to a gene. The CDR3 sequence is 15 residues long. Germline V CDR1 and CDR2: MNHNS, SASEGT. In nucleotides, the CDR3 is TGTGCCAGCAGTGAATCCCTAGCGGATACCGGGGAGCTGTTTTTT. Translation: CASSESLADTGELFF.

The V gene is TRBV5-1, the J gene TRBJ1-2; D may be TRBD1 (5 bases). There are 13 residues in the CDR3. V lost 6 bases, J lost 2 bases, and 11 bases lay in between. CDR1 and CDR2 (germline): SGHRS, YFSETQ. The chain's CDR3 is CASKEGANYGYTF. CDR3 coding DNA: TGCGCCAGCAAGGAAGGGGCCAACTATGGCTACACCTTC. Full variable domain (missing parts from reference TRBV5-1 and TRBJ1-2): KAGVTQTPRYLIKTRGQQVTLSCSPISGHRSVSWYQQTPGQGLQFLFEYFSETQRNKGNFPGRFSGRQFSNSRSEMNVSTLELGDSALYLCASKEGANYGYTFGSGTRLTVV.

This chain connects TRBV7-6 to TRBJ1-2; TRBD1 matches 7 bases. From germline, CDR1 is SGHVS and CDR2 FNYEAQ. The V and J ends lost 4 bases and 0 bases, in that order; junction bases with no gene match: 14. CDR3 size: 18 residues. CDR3 nucleotide sequence: TGTGCCAGCAGCTCCAGGGGGGGTGGAGGGGGCGCTAACTATGGCTACACCTTC. Amino acid sequence: CASSSRGGGGGANYGYTF.

The V and J genes are TRBV7-2 and TRBJ2-1, with D perhaps TRBD2 (5 bases). Germline assignment: CDR1 SGHTA and CDR2 FQGNSA. The CDR3 runs 16 residues. V lost 1 base and J 0 bases, leaving 10 bases between the germline ends. The CDR3 sequence is CASSLGPGSSYNEQFF. Here the CDR3 DNA reads TGTGCCAGCAGCTTAGGACCGGGGTCCTCCTACAATGAGCAGTTCTTC.

The J gene is TRBJ2-5, the V gene TRBV15, with D perhaps TRBD1 (6 bases). Germline V gives CDR1 LNHNV, CDR2 YYDKDF (reference sequence). Trimming pared 2 bases from V and 1 base from J, leaving 20 bases between. The CDR3 contains 18 residues. The CDR3 reads CATSRLPQGAGVQETQYF. DNA of the CDR3: TGTGCCACCAGCAGACTTCCTCAAGGGGCAGGGGTCCAAGAGACCCAGTACTTC.

The chain has TRBV10-2 and TRBJ2-7, with D maybe TRBD2 (6 bases). CDR3 length: 19 amino acids. With 2 bases removed from V and 0 bases from J, the gap between germline ends came to 23 bases. Germline-derived CDR1 and CDR2 are WSHSY and SAAADI. CDR3 nucleotide sequence: TGCGCCAGCAGTGAGACCCATCCGATAGACGCGGGGCCCTCCTACGAGCAGTACTTC. It yields the protein CASSETHPIDAGPSYEQYF.

This clone has only one observation. The chain joins TRBV20-1 to TRBJ2-1; D call uncertain. The V and J ends lost 3 bases and 10 bases respectively, with 10 bases between them. CDR1 DFQATT and CDR2 SNEGSKA come from the germline V gene (reference sequence). CDR3 length: 11 residues. The CDR3 reads CSARMFGEQFF. CDR3 DNA sequence: TGCAGTGCTAGGATGTTCGGGGAGCAGTTCTTC.

The CDR3: CASRRGPGAFTDTQYF. DNA of the CDR3: TGTGCCAGCAGAAGGGGCCCAGGGGCCTTCACAGATACGCAGTATTTT. The chain carries TRBV5-4 and TRBJ2-3; D might be TRBD1 (6 bases). Trimming removed 5 bases from V and 2 bases from J, with 18 bases in between. Germline CDR1 and CDR2: SGHNT and YYREEE (reference sequence). CDR3 length equals 16 residues.

The V call is TRBV7-3, the J call TRBJ2-6; D gene uncertain. Germline V CDR1 and CDR2: SGHTA, FQGTGA. This CDR3 has 16 amino acids. The germline V and J ends were trimmed by 2 bases and 0 bases, with 8 bases remaining between them. CDR3: CASSLGRISGANVLTF. The DNA for the CDR3 is TGTGCCAGCAGCTTAGGACGGATCTCTGGGGCCAACGTCCTGACTTTC.

A few counts support this clone. The genes are TRBV14 and TRBJ1-2; tentatively, D is TRBD1 (5 bases). The germline V and J ends were trimmed by 10 bases and 2 bases, with 11 bases remaining between them. The V gene's germline CDR1 is SGHDN and CDR2 FVKESK. The CDR3 totals 12 residues. The chain's CDR3 is CATEAGNYGYTF. CDR3 DNA sequence: TGTGCCACAGAGGCAGGGAACTATGGCTACACCTTC.

The V and J genes are TRBV11-2 and TRBJ2-7; the D is unclear. V gave up 1 base and J gave up 3 bases, with 4 bases separating them. The CDR3 is made up of 12 amino acids. The germline CDR1 and CDR2 sequences are SGHAT and FQNNGV. CDR3 residues: CASSLGLYEQYF. The CDR3 nucleotides read TGTGCCAGCAGCTTAGGGCTCTACGAGCAGTACTTC.

The genes are TRBV30 and TRBJ1-4; TRBD1 might be the D (5 bases). Trimming took off 3 bases at V and 8 bases at J, with 13 bases between the two ends. Germline values: CDR1 GTSNPN, CDR2 SVGIG (reference sequence). The CDR3 has 13 amino acids. The CDR3 reads CAWSVGTGEKLFF. The CDR3 coding sequence is TGTGCCTGGAGCGTCGGGACCGGGGAAAAACTGTTTTTT.

This rearrangement joins TRBV18 to TRBJ2-5; D possibly corresponds to TRBD2 (5 bases). V lost 6 bases, J lost 4 bases, and 12 bases lay in between. Germline CDR1 reads KGHSH; CDR2 reads LQKENI. The CDR3 loop spans 13 amino acids. The CDR3 spells CASSSGSRETQYF. The CDR3 DNA reads TGTGCCAGCTCGTCGGGATCACGAGAGACCCAGTACTTC.

The genes are TRBV5-1 and TRBJ2-5, with 10 nucleotides matching TRBD2. The CDR3 runs 14 residues. Germline V gene lookup returns CDR1 SGHRS and CDR2 YFSETQ. V was pared by 4 bases and J by 5 bases, with 5 bases of the junction left unmatched. CDR3 protein: CASSLSGGAETQYF. The CDR3 DNA is TGCGCCAGCAGCCTCAGCGGGGGGGCGGAGACCCAGTACTTC.

The chain couples TRBV7-9 to TRBJ2-5; D possibly corresponds to TRBD1 (6 bases). V lost 4 bases and J lost 2, with 17 bases in between. CDR3 length: 16 amino acids. The germline V gene has CDR1 SEHNR and CDR2 FQNEAQ (reference sequence). Written as DNA, the CDR3 is TGTGCCAGCAGCTCACAGGGTATGAGCAGACAAGAGACCCAGTACTTC. Its protein product is CASSSQGMSRQETQYF.

The V gene is TRBV6-4, the J gene TRBJ2-1; 10 positions agree with TRBD2. J gave up 9 bases and V 4 bases, and 9 bases lay outside the gene matches. The length of the CDR3 is 15 residues. Germline CDR1 MRHNA, CDR2 SNTAGT. CDR3 sequence (DNA): TGTGCCAGCAGTGTTTCGAGCGGGGGGGCGGGTGAGCAGTTCTTC. Translated, it gives CASSVSSGGAGEQFF.

The rearrangement links TRBV11-2 to TRBJ1-6; 7 positions agree with TRBD1. Germline CDR1 SGHAT, CDR2 FQNNGV. The CDR3 is 14 residues long. The V and J ends lost 5 bases and 6 bases, in that order; junction bases with no gene match: 4. The CDR3 region has the DNA TGTGCCAGCAGCACCCGACAGGGTAATTCACCCCTCCACTTT. This translates into CASSTRQGNSPLHF.

The V call is TRBV5-1, the J call TRBJ2-1, with TRBD2 identical over 15 bases. This CDR3 region has 19 residues. Trimming cost V 2 bases and J 5 bases; bases outside gene matches: 11. The germline V gene has CDR1 SGHRS and CDR2 YFSETQ. The CDR3 nucleotides read TGCGCCAGCAGCTTCCCGGGACTAGCGGGGGGTATCAATCACAATGAGCAGTTCTTC. Residues: CASSFPGLAGGINHNEQFF.

This chain links TRBV30 with TRBJ1-2; no clear D gene. Trimming cost V 1 base and J 7 bases, with 10 bases left between them. The CDR3 runs to 12 residues. Germline values: CDR1 GTSNPN, CDR2 SVGIG (reference sequence). In nucleotides, the CDR3 is TGTGCCTGGAGTGCAGACATGCTTGGCTACACCTTC. Protein product: CAWSADMLGYTF.

J is TRBJ2-4 and V is TRBV18; no definite D call. The ends were cut back, 3 bases at V and 0 bases at J, with 9 bases in the middle. Looked up from germline, CDR1 is KGHSH and CDR2 is LQKENI. This CDR3 has 15 residues. CDR3: CASSPVTVAKNIQYF. In DNA form, the CDR3 reads TGTGCCAGCTCACCGGTGACTGTAGCCAAAAACATTCAGTACTTC.

J is TRBJ2-1 and V is TRBV6-1, with TRBD1 matching over 10 bases. The CDR3 runs 14 residues. Per germline, CDR1 MNHNS and CDR2 SASEGT. V lost 10 bases, J lost 7 bases, and 10 bases stayed unmatched. CDR3 region: CATRPGQGINEQFF. In DNA form, the CDR3 reads TGTGCCACCCGACCGGGACAGGGGATTAATGAGCAGTTCTTC.

This chain uses TRBV27 with TRBJ1-2; 11 nucleotides match TRBD1. CDR1 and CDR2 (germline): MNHEY, SMNVEV (reference sequence). V trimming: 5 bases; J trimming: 8 bases; junction bases outside the gene matches: 7. CDR3 length: 14 amino acids. CDR3 protein: CASSASGTGGGYTF. CDR3 in DNA: TGTGCCAGCAGTGCTTCCGGGACAGGGGGAGGCTACACCTTC.

This rearrangement joins TRBV12-2 to TRBJ2-7; no check of the table's D call, TRBD1, against the DNA was made. TRBV12-2 is termed a pseudogene. The CDR3 is 17 residues long. The CDR3 DNA follows: TGTGCAAGTCGCTTAGTTGGGATGGGGGACAATCCCTACGAGCAGTACTTC. This gives the protein CASRLVGMGDNPYEQYF.

CDR3 protein: CASLRPGGGVNEQFF. CDR3 DNA sequence: TGTGCCAGCCTGCGTCCCGGCGGGGGGGTCAATGAGCAGTTCTTC. The chain recombines TRBV6-1 with TRBJ2-1; 9 bases line up with TRBD2. Trimming cost V 8 bases and J 6 bases; bases outside gene matches: 11. In germline, CDR1 is MNHNS, CDR2 SASEGT. This CDR3 has 15 residues.

This chain uses TRBV19 with TRBJ1-2; D might be TRBD1 (6 bases). CDR3 length equals 13 residues. Germline lookup yields CDR1 LNHDA and CDR2 SQIVND (reference sequence). V was clipped by 3 bases and J by 4 bases, with 9 bases between them. The CDR3 nucleotides are TGTGCCAGTAGTATCACAGGGACCTATGGCTACACCTTC. This codes for CASSITGTYGYTF.